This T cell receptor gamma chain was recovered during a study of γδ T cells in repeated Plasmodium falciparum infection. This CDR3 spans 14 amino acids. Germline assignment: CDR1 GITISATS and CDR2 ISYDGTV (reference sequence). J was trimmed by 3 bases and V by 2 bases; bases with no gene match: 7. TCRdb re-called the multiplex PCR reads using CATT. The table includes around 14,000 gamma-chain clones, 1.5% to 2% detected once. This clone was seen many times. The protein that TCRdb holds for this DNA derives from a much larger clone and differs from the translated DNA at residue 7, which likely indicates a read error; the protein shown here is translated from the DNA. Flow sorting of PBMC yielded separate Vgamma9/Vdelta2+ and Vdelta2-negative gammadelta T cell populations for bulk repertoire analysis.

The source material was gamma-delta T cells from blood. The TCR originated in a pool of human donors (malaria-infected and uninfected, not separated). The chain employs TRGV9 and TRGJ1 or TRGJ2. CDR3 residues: CALWEARPYYKKLF. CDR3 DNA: TGTGCCTTGTGGGAGGCCCGCCCTTATTATAAGAAACTCTTT.